This T cell receptor beta chain comes out of a study of cytomegalovirus exposure and HLA in healthy donors. Primers for the PCR totalled 60 Vbeta and 13 Jbeta. Measured with immunoSEQ multiplex PCR; TCRdb has only the in-frame clones, and not every one. In the table there are 150,000 to 200,000 clones, approximately 59% of which are singletons. The germline V gene encodes CDR1 SEHNR and CDR2 FQNEAQ (reference sequence). V shed 5 bases, J shed 8 bases, and the junction held 13 bases outside the gene matches. CDR3 length: 16 amino acids. Among the donors, all were healthy bone marrow donors. Study-wide results and limits: TCR beta sequences reportedly predicted most subjects' HLA-A and HLA-B alleles accurately.

For this clone: Its antigen is not known.

Sequenced material: PBMCs. This TCR was sampled from a man aged 35 to 55 in good health and CMV-seronegative. The V call is TRBV7-9, the J call TRBJ2-1, with 9 positions matching TRBD2. CDR3 sequence: CASSRIWNSGGYEQFF. Written as DNA, the CDR3 is TGTGCCAGCAGCCGAATCTGGAATAGCGGGGGCTATGAGCAGTTCTTC.